Shown below are 20 T cell receptor beta chains from a single sample sequenced in a study of shared clonotypes between healthy human individuals. The method was immunoSEQ multiplex PCR; TCRdb's version includes in-frame clones alone and lacks a portion of them. Among about 2.4 million clones listed, roughly 93% were seen once. Specimen: naive CD4+ T cells from PBMCs. Subset specified: CD45RA+ positively selected. These receptors were obtained from a young man in good health. Some clones in this sample may be carry-over from other donors' samples.

The V and J genes are TRBV9 and TRBJ2-1; TRBD2 is a possible D gene (8 bases). The CDR3 sequence is 17 residues long. Germline V gene sequence: CDR1 SGDLS, CDR2 YYNGEE. V was clipped by 3 bases and J by 3 bases, with 19 bases between them. Here the CDR3 DNA reads TGTGCCAGCAGCGCTCCAGGGGGACTAGGACACTACAATGAGCAGTTCTTC. Translated, it gives CASSAPGGLGHYNEQFF.

The CDR3 reads CASSLGGTGPTYEQYF. CDR3 bases: TGTGCCAGCAGCTTAGGGGGAACGGGGCCCACCTACGAGCAGTACTTC. The chain joins TRBV7-9 to TRBJ2-7, with D possibly being TRBD1 or TRBD2 (5 bases each). CDR1 and CDR2 (germline): SEHNR, FQNEAQ (reference sequence). This CDR3 is built from 16 residues. Between the trimmed V and J ends, which lost 1 base and 2 bases, there was a span of 15 bases.

This chain joins TRBV27 and TRBJ1-2; 8 bases are a match to TRBD1. CDR1 MNHEY and CDR2 SMNVEV come from the germline V gene (reference sequence). This CDR3 has 13 residues. Trimming at V came to 3 bases and at J to 6 bases, leaving 3 bases not matched to a gene. CDR3 in amino acids: CASSFLTGDGYTF. In DNA form, the CDR3 reads TGTGCCAGCAGTTTCCTGACAGGGGATGGCTACACCTTC.

The chain uses TRBV19 and TRBJ1-1; D might be TRBD1 (5 bases). The CDR3 runs 15 residues. Germline assignment: CDR1 LNHDA and CDR2 SQIVND (reference sequence). V was shortened by 1 base and J by 2 bases, with 11 bases between the two germline ends. CDR3 bases: TGTGCCAGTAGTATAGCTGGGACGCTTAACACTGAAGCTTTCTTT. Its translation: CASSIAGTLNTEAFF.

V usage is TRBV7-8 and J usage is TRBJ1-4; D is uncertain. V shed 5 bases and J shed 5 bases, with 15 bases lying between them. Germline CDR1 reads SGHVS; CDR2 reads FQNEAQ. This CDR3 is built from 15 residues. CDR3 sequence reads: CASSRFGQLNEKLFF. CDR3 bases: TGTGCCAGCAGCCGATTTGGTCAGCTAAATGAAAAACTGTTTTTT.

The V and J genes are TRBV5-6 and TRBJ1-2; the D is unclear. The germline V gene has CDR1 SGHDT and CDR2 YYEEEE. The CDR3 is made up of 14 amino acids. V lost 0 bases, J lost 8 bases, and 14 bases lay in between. CDR3 sequence: CASSLVSVAGGYTF. The CDR3 nucleotides read TGTGCCAGCAGCTTGGTTTCAGTAGCGGGGGGCTACACCTTC.

The rearrangement uses TRBV5-1 and TRBJ2-2; D possibly corresponds to TRBD1 (5 bases). This CDR3 region has 16 residues. Trimming took off 3 bases at V and 2 bases at J, with 14 bases between the two ends. CDR1 and CDR2 (germline): SGHRS, YFSETQ. As DNA, the CDR3 is TGCGCCAGCAGCTCGGACAAAGGGGTAAACACCGGGGAGCTGTTTTTT. Translated, it gives CASSSDKGVNTGELFF.

The DNA for the CDR3 is TGTGCCAGCAGTGATTCGGACAGAGGAAAAGAGACCCAGTACTTC. Protein sequence: CASSDSDRGKETQYF. This chain links TRBV2 with TRBJ2-5, with TRBD1 as a possible D gene (6 bases). Germline values: CDR1 SNHLY, CDR2 FYNNEI. This CDR3 region has 15 residues. The germline V and J ends were trimmed by 3 bases and 3 bases, with 14 bases remaining between them.

This clone was recorded only once. This sample includes further DNA sequences coding for the same CDR3. The chain has TRBV2 and TRBJ2-5, with D hard to call. The CDR3 has 13 residues. Trimming left V 8 bases short and J 4 bases short, with 14 bases between. Per the germline V gene, CDR1 is SNHLY and CDR2 is FYNNEI. The CDR3 nucleotides read TGTGCCAGCCGGAAAGAAGTGGGAGAGACCCAGTACTTC. Its protein is CASRKEVGETQYF.

The chain links TRBV6-1 to TRBJ1-2; no clear D gene. Trimming stripped 4 bases from V and 6 bases from J, with 18 bases between. The CDR3 is 15 amino acids. Germline values: CDR1 MNHNS, CDR2 SASEGT. Written as DNA, the CDR3 is TGTGCCAGCAGTGTTCGTGACCAGAGCCCCCATGGCTACACCTTC. Protein: CASSVRDQSPHGYTF.

The chain recombines TRBV30 with TRBJ1-4; 9 positions agree with TRBD1. The CDR3 consists of 15 residues. J gave up 8 bases and V 3 bases, and 10 bases lay outside the gene matches. Germline V CDR1 and CDR2: GTSNPN, SVGIG (reference sequence). The CDR3 coding sequence is TGTGCCTGGAGAGATACACAGGGGGCTGGAGAAAAACTGTTTTTT. It translates to CAWRDTQGAGEKLFF.

This clone was picked up a small number of times. The chain employs TRBV30 and TRBJ1-4; a weak D match, TRBD1 (5 bases). In germline, CDR1 is GTSNPN, CDR2 SVGIG (reference sequence). CDR3 size: 13 residues. Trimming removed 2 bases at V and 8 bases at J, with 12 bases between. As DNA, the CDR3 is TGTGCCTGGAGTTTGGTCAGGGCGGAAAAACTGTTTTTT. It is translated as CAWSLVRAEKLFF.

This clone was picked up a small number of times. V is TRBV9 and J is TRBJ2-7; TRBD1 aligns across 7 bases. Losses at the gene ends were 3 bases for V and 3 bases for J; bases not matched to a gene: 6. CDR3 length equals 14 residues. The germline V gene has CDR1 SGDLS and CDR2 YYNGEE. CDR3 protein: CASSGRQGGYEQYF. CDR3 DNA sequence: TGTGCCAGCAGCGGCCGACAGGGCGGCTACGAGCAGTACTTC.

J is TRBJ2-5 and V is TRBV28; D is possibly TRBD2 (6 bases). The CDR3 has 15 amino acids. CDR1 and CDR2 (germline): MDHEN, SYDVKM. The ends were cut back, 4 bases at V and 5 bases at J, with 17 bases in the middle. The CDR3: CASSSPGVVWETQYF. The CDR3 DNA is TGTGCCAGCAGTTCCCCGGGAGTTGTTTGGGAGACCCAGTACTTC.

As for this clone: The same CDR3 also results from other DNA sequences found in this sample. The chain has TRBV20-1 and TRBJ2-5; D is undetermined. The germline V and J ends were trimmed by 2 bases and 4 bases, with 5 bases remaining between them. The CDR3 consists of 11 residues. Per germline, CDR1 DFQATT and CDR2 SNEGSKA (reference sequence). CDR3 residues: CSARFGETQYF. The CDR3, as DNA: TGCAGTGCTAGATTCGGAGAGACCCAGTACTTC.

The chain joins TRBV9 to TRBJ1-5; 9 nucleotides align to TRBD1. The germline CDR1 and CDR2 sequences are SGDLS and YYNGEE. The CDR3 loop spans 16 amino acids. V was clipped by 2 bases and J by 2 bases; unmatched bases: 5. In DNA, the CDR3 is TGTGCCAGCAGCGTGGGGACAGGGACAGGCAATCAGCCCCAGCATTTT. Protein product: CASSVGTGTGNQPQHF.

The rearrangement uses TRBV7-2 and TRBJ2-1; D possibly corresponds to TRBD2 (5 bases). The CDR3 extends over 15 amino acids. Germline loops: CDR1 SGHTA, CDR2 FQGNSA. Trimming pared 0 bases from V and 2 bases from J, leaving 8 bases between. The CDR3 region is CASSLATGAYNEQFF. The CDR3 bases are TGTGCCAGCAGCTTAGCCACCGGGGCCTACAATGAGCAGTTCTTC.

CDR3 DNA: TGCGCCAGCAGCGCGGGACTAGCGGCCTCCTACGAGCAGTACTTC. It translates to CASSAGLAASYEQYF. The chain couples TRBV5-1 to TRBJ2-7, with 11 bases matching TRBD2. The CDR3 contains 15 residues. Losses at the gene ends were 4 bases for V and 0 bases for J; bases not matched to a gene: 3. CDR1 and CDR2 (germline): SGHRS, YFSETQ. The entire variable domain, with the rest obtained from reference TRBV5-1 and TRBJ2-7, is as follows: KAGVTQTPRYLIKTRGQQVTLSCSPISGHRSVSWYQQTPGQGLQFLFEYFSETQRNKGNFPGRFSGRQFSNSRSEMNVSTLELGDSALYLCASSAGLAASYEQYFGPGTRLTVT.

The rearrangement links TRBV7-6 to TRBJ2-7; D may be TRBD2 (7 bases). This CDR3 region has 15 residues. The germline gives CDR1 SGHVS, CDR2 FNYEAQ. Trimming took off 1 base at V and 5 bases at J, with 15 bases between the two ends. The CDR3 here is CASSLGAGEGHEQYF. The CDR3 bases are TGTGCCAGCAGCTTAGGGGCAGGGGAGGGCCACGAGCAGTACTTC.

This clone appeared a single time. The chain recombines TRBV4-1 with TRBJ1-4; 9 bases match TRBD1. The CDR3 length is 15 residues. Germline V gives CDR1 MGHRA, CDR2 YSYEKL. V was clipped by 4 bases and J by 8 bases; unmatched bases: 8. The CDR3 loop is CASSRAGQGGEKLFF. The CDR3 nucleotides read TGCGCCAGCAGCCGCGCGGGACAGGGTGGCGAAAAACTGTTTTTT.